This TCR beta chain derives from a study of cytomegalovirus exposure and HLA in healthy donors. Trimming left V 0 bases short and J 1 base short, with 18 bases between. This CDR3 has 17 amino acids. Per the germline V gene, CDR1 is SQVTM and CDR2 is ANQGSEA. With regard to this clone: Its target is unknown.

The study ran its PCR with 60 Vbeta and 13 Jbeta primers. TCRdb keeps only in-frame clones here, not all; method: immunoSEQ multiplex PCR. The repertoire holds more than 150,000 clones, with around 80% as singletons. General study results and limits: Earlier findings revealed that most TCR beta V segments proved productive either about 87% or about 30% of the time.

The TCR was taken from a man aged 18 to 30 in good health and CMV-seronegative. The sample consisted of PBMCs. The chain recombines TRBV29-1 with TRBJ1-1; D possibly corresponds to TRBD1 (6 bases). CDR3 region: CSVEDSSYGTRNTEAFF. The DNA for the CDR3 is TGCAGCGTTGAAGATTCTTCGTACGGGACAAGGAACACTGAAGCTTTCTTT.